This T cell receptor (beta chain) was identified in a study of T cell therapy after organ transplantation. About the study: T cells were expanded 2 to 3 weeks with 30 CMV class I/II epitopes. Patients received up to 6 T cell doses every 2 weeks. 4 to 8 weeks after therapy completion, short-term post-therapy blood was collected.

Sequencing was performed with immunoSEQ multiplex PCR; in TCRdb, only in-frame clones are kept and a portion is missing. The data hold roughly 3,500 clones, with around 81% observed a single time. Overall study results and limits: Effects of concurrent antirejection and antiviral medications were not evaluable.

Comment on this clone: As yet, its antigen is unknown. Relative to the germline gene, one junction end is altered; a read error may explain this.

Germline V lookup: CDR1 SGHDT, CDR2 YYEEEE. The CDR3 runs 13 residues. Time point reported: 4-8 weeks after completion of therapy. The rearrangement joins TRBV5-6 to TRBJ2-7; D remains ambiguous. This sequence was found in a human patient who had received a solid organ transplant and had CMV disease. Some of these T cells may belong to the graft donor. The material sequenced was CD8+ T cells from blood, taken after autologous CMV-specific T cell therapy. The CDR3 spells CASSLGTTGPGDF. CDR3 DNA: TGTGCCAGCAGCTTGGGAACGACCGGCCCAGGCGACTTC.